This TCR beta chain appears in the sequencing data of a study of blood T cells in healthy people across ages. Whole-study results and caveats: Possibly confounding the expanded clonotype changes was the fact that donor CMV status was unknown. Considered underestimates were the diversity estimates obtained from one million T cells.

V trimming: 2 bases; J trimming: 13 bases; junction bases outside the gene matches: 8. CDR3 size: 13 residues. Germline-derived CDR1 and CDR2 are SGHVS and FQNEAQ. As regards this clonotype: The antigen is unknown.

Together with a sample-barcoded 5' primer, a J-beta primer mix was included in a second PCR lasting about 7 to 11 cycles. MiXCR, run by TCRdb on the 5' RACE reads, gives a single entry per CDR3 protein. The sample records hundreds of thousands of distinct CDR3 sequences, 56% being singletons. The sequenced sample was blood. The chain is built from TRBV7-8 and TRBJ1-2; TRBD1 agrees at 9 bases. This clonotype originated in a man aged 40-49 years in good health. CDR3 DNA sequence: TGTGCCAGCAGCTTAACTTCCCGGGACAGGGTCACCTTC. Protein sequence: CASSLTSRDRVTF.